These 32 T cell receptor beta chains came from one sample sequenced in a study of a mutant IDH1 vaccine in newly diagnosed glioma. The antigens for these receptors are not known. Regarding time point: week 35, safety follow-up. Every vaccine dose comprised 300 ug of mutant IDH1 20-mer peptide plus topical imiquimod. This table comes from immunoSEQ multiplex PCR, and its TCRdb copy is limited to in-frame clones, with some not included. There are 35,000 to 45,000 clones in the sample; approximately 90% occur only once, and around 1.5% lies in the top ten. The sample here was PBMCs, taken from a glioma patient whose treatment included an IDH1 peptide vaccine. These receptors all come from a man aged 40-55 years with glioma.

The CDR3 DNA reads TGTGCCAGCTCACCAGGGACAGGTGGACAGCCCCAGCATTTT. Protein product: CASSPGTGGQPQHF. V usage is TRBV18 and J usage is TRBJ1-5, with 8 bases fitting TRBD1. The J segment lost 7 bases and the V segment lost 2 bases, leaving 4 bases of the junction unmatched. Germline V gene sequence: CDR1 KGHSH, CDR2 LQKENI. The CDR3 extends over 14 amino acids.

This chain joins TRBV7-9 and TRBJ1-6; D is uncertain. Trimming took 6 bases from V and 7 from J, leaving 13 bases between them. Looked up from germline, CDR1 is SEHNR and CDR2 is FQNEAQ (reference sequence). The CDR3 length is 14 residues. DNA of the CDR3: TGTGCCAGCAGGCTCGGGTCCCTCAATTCACCCCTCCACTTT. This translates into CASRLGSLNSPLHF.

This chain links TRBV21-1 with TRBJ2-7. TRBV21-1 is a known pseudogene. This CDR3 spans 16 amino acids. The CDR3, as DNA: TGTGCCAACACCCCGGGACCGGAAGGGTGGTTCCACGAGCAGTACTTC. Protein sequence: CANTPGPEGWFHEQYF.

J is TRBJ1-4 and V is TRBV11-3; D may be TRBD1 (5 bases). The length of the CDR3 is 14 residues. The V gene's germline CDR1 is SGHNT and CDR2 YENEEA. V lost 5 bases and J lost 3, with 10 bases in between. Here the CDR3 reads CASSEGPANEKLFF. CDR3 DNA: TGTGCCAGCAGCGAGGGGCCGGCTAATGAAAAACTGTTTTTT.

J is TRBJ1-1 and V is TRBV27; 7 bases line up with TRBD1. The CDR3 covers 15 residues. The V gene end was trimmed by 4 bases and the J gene end by 2 bases; junction bases not matched to a gene: 7. Germline-derived CDR1 and CDR2 are MNHEY and SMNVEV (reference sequence). The CDR3 DNA is TGTGCCAGCAGTTCTTGGGACAGCCGAAACACTGAAGCTTTCTTT. It codes for CASSSWDSRNTEAFF.

This chain uses TRBV10-2 with TRBJ2-5, with D perhaps matching TRBD1 or TRBD2 (5 bases each). Trimming removed 4 bases at V and 5 bases at J, with 11 bases between. CDR3 length: 13 residues. Germline V lookup: CDR1 WSHSY, CDR2 SAAADI. In nucleotides, the CDR3 is TGCGCCAGCAGTGCGGGGCGGCTGGAGACCCAGTACTTC. This translates into CASSAGRLETQYF.

The chain employs TRBV9 and TRBJ2-1; D is unclear. Trimming shortened V by 1 base and J by 7 bases, and 21 bases separated the two germline ends. The CDR3 loop spans 17 amino acids. Germline CDR1 and CDR2: SGDLS and YYNGEE. The CDR3 nucleotides read TGTGCCAGCAGCGTAACTCCCTGGCTGGATGTTAGTAATGAGCAGTTCTTC. It specifies CASSVTPWLDVSNEQFF.

This chain connects TRBV6-5 to TRBJ2-5; 7 bases line up with TRBD1. The CDR3 loop spans 16 amino acids. CDR1 MNHEY and CDR2 SVGAGI come from the germline V gene. Trimming took 4 bases from V and 6 from J; bases not matched to a gene: 14. CDR3 protein: CASSSHTGVQVQTQYF. CDR3 nucleotides: TGTGCCAGCAGTTCCCATACAGGGGTTCAGGTCCAGACCCAGTACTTC.

The chain combines TRBV5-1 with TRBJ2-3; unclear D gene. Trimming took off 3 bases at V and 3 bases at J, with 14 bases between the two ends. CDR3 size: 15 residues. Germline values: CDR1 SGHRS, CDR2 YFSETQ. The CDR3 bases are TGCGCCAGCAGCTCTAGTCCTTCGACGACAGATACGCAGTATTTT. Its translation: CASSSSPSTTDTQYF.

The CDR3 loop is CASSVGGRDLASTDTQYF. DNA for the CDR3: TGTGCCAGCAGCGTAGGTGGGCGGGATCTCGCTAGCACAGATACGCAGTATTTT. The gene calls are TRBV9 and TRBJ2-3; tentatively, D is TRBD2 (6 bases). Germline CDR1 reads SGDLS; CDR2 reads YYNGEE. The CDR3 sequence is 18 residues long. The V and J ends lost 0 bases and 0 bases respectively, with 17 bases between them.

This clone was seen more than once but under ten times. The rearrangement uses TRBV6-5 and TRBJ1-1, with D uncertain. V was trimmed by 7 bases and J by 3 bases, leaving 6 bases between them. Per the germline V gene, CDR1 is MNHEY and CDR2 is SVGAGI. This CDR3 comprises 11 residues. CDR3 sequence (DNA): TGTGCCAGCATGTTATACACTGAAGCTTTCTTT. It is translated as CASMLYTEAFF.

The genes are TRBV5-1 and TRBJ2-7; D not certain. The CDR3 loop spans 13 amino acids. Looked up from germline, CDR1 is SGHRS and CDR2 is YFSETQ. Trimming pared 2 bases from V and 1 base from J, leaving 7 bases between. CDR3: CASSFTPSYEQYF. Here the CDR3 DNA reads TGCGCCAGCAGCTTTACACCTTCCTACGAGCAGTACTTC.

The gene calls are TRBV5-6 and TRBJ2-1; TRBD2 agrees at 13 bases. The CDR3 is made up of 17 amino acids. The junction had 0 bases not matched to a gene; V was cut back by 0 bases and J by 0 bases. Germline V CDR1 and CDR2: SGHDT, YYEEEE. DNA of the CDR3: TGTGCCAGCAGCTTGGGACTAGCGGGGGGCTCCTACAATGAGCAGTTCTTC. Amino acids: CASSLGLAGGSYNEQFF. The full variable domain, rest sourced from reference TRBV5-6 and TRBJ2-1, is DAGVTQSPTHLIKTRGQQVTLRCSPKSGHDTVSWYQQALGQGPQFIFQYYEEEERQRGNFPDRFSGHQFPNYSSELNVNALLLGDSALYLCASSLGLAGGSYNEQFFGPGTRLTVL.

The chain uses TRBV6-5 and TRBJ1-1; weak D call: TRBD1 (6 bases). The germline CDR1 and CDR2 sequences are MNHEY and SVGAGI. The CDR3 spans 15 residues. Deletions cut 3 bases from V and 3 bases from J, with 14 bases between. This CDR3 is CASSYGIGGYTEAFF. CDR3 DNA sequence: TGTGCCAGCAGTTATGGAATAGGGGGTTACACTGAAGCTTTCTTT.

This chain connects TRBV27 to TRBJ2-1, with TRBD1 as a possible D gene (6 bases). Trimming shortened V by 7 bases and J by 0 bases, and 13 bases separated the two germline ends. This CDR3 has 15 residues. In germline, CDR1 is MNHEY, CDR2 SMNVEV (reference sequence). CDR3: CASKKQGSSYNEQFF. Here the CDR3 DNA reads TGTGCCAGCAAGAAACAGGGAAGCTCCTACAATGAGCAGTTCTTC.

This clone was counted once. The chain uses TRBV28 and TRBJ1-5, with 9 bases fitting TRBD1. V lost 8 bases, J lost 5 bases, and 4 bases stayed unmatched. CDR1 MDHEN and CDR2 SYDVKM come from the germline V gene. There are 13 residues in the CDR3. The CDR3 region is CASGGQGYQPQHF. The CDR3 nucleotides are TGTGCCAGCGGAGGACAGGGGTATCAGCCCCAGCATTTT.

The V call is TRBV5-1, the J call TRBJ2-2; unclear D gene. The germline V gene encodes CDR1 SGHRS and CDR2 YFSETQ. The V gene lost 0 bases and the J gene lost 9 bases, with 9 bases spanning the gap. The CDR3 runs to 13 residues. CDR3 nucleotides: TGCGCCAGCAGCTTGGCCGGTGTAAGGGAGCTGTTTTTT. It encodes CASSLAGVRELFF.

The chain has TRBV7-6 and TRBJ2-2; 7 bases align to TRBD2. Trimming cost V 5 bases and J 0 bases; bases outside gene matches: 6. CDR3 length equals 16 residues. Germline loops: CDR1 SGHVS, CDR2 FNYEAQ. The CDR3 nucleotides are TGTGCCAGCAGCCCGTTAGCGGGTACGAACACCGGGGAGCTGTTTTTT. Translated, it gives CASSPLAGTNTGELFF.

The rearrangement links TRBV15 to TRBJ1-1, with D uncertain. Germline-derived CDR1 and CDR2 are LNHNV and YYDKDF (reference sequence). The CDR3 is made up of 16 amino acids. The ends were cut back, 0 bases at V and 2 bases at J, with 13 bases in the middle. Here the CDR3 DNA reads TGTGCCACCAGCAGAGAAAATGGGCTAATTAACACTGAAGCTTTCTTT. Its translation: CATSRENGLINTEAFF.

The chain uses TRBV11-2 and TRBJ2-5; no definite D call. V was trimmed by 6 bases and J by 4 bases, leaving 6 bases between them. CDR1 and CDR2 (germline): SGHAT, FQNNGV. The CDR3 sequence is 11 residues long. The CDR3 DNA is TGTGCCAGCAGACAAGGAGAGACCCAGTACTTC. Translation: CASRQGETQYF.

On this clone itself: The junction shows a germline mismatch at one end, possibly a read error. The rearrangement links TRBV5-3 to TRBJ2-6; D not resolved. TRBV5-3 is given ORF status, its function remaining uncertain. The CDR3 spans 14 residues. The CDR3 DNA follows: TGTGCCAGAGAACATGCAGTGGTGAACAAAGTCGGGCCATTC. Translating it yields CAREHAVVNKVGPF.

This CDR3 reads CASSLVESGNIQYF. The CDR3 DNA follows: TGTGCCAGCAGCTTAGTCGAGTCAGGAAACATTCAGTACTTC. The rearrangement joins TRBV7-9 to TRBJ2-4; D gene uncertain. Per the germline V gene, CDR1 is SEHNR and CDR2 is FQNEAQ (reference sequence). The CDR3 sequence is 14 residues long. V was clipped by 1 base and J by 6 bases, with 10 bases between them.

The CDR3 loop reads CASSQRSRGTDTQYF. The CDR3 bases are TGCGCCAGCAGCCAAAGGTCGAGAGGCACAGATACGCAGTATTTT. The V and J genes are TRBV4-3 and TRBJ2-3; D ambiguous. Germline lookup yields CDR1 LGHNA and CDR2 YSLEER. This CDR3 has 15 amino acids. Trimming took off 2 bases at V and 1 base at J, with 10 bases between the two ends.

This rearrangement joins TRBV10-3 to TRBJ1-2, with D uncertain. CDR3 size: 13 residues. Trimming pared 8 bases from V and 2 bases from J, leaving 12 bases between. Germline CDR1 ENHRY, CDR2 SYGVKD. The CDR3 region is CAIAREGNYGYTF. CDR3 DNA: TGTGCCATCGCTCGGGAAGGCAACTATGGCTACACCTTC.

The chain combines TRBV6-1 with TRBJ2-7; D is unclear. This CDR3 has 12 residues. Trimming left V 4 bases short and J 3 bases short, with 7 bases between. Looked up from germline, CDR1 is MNHNS and CDR2 is SASEGT. Here the CDR3 reads CASSGSYYEQYV. DNA of the CDR3: TGTGCCAGCAGTGGCAGCTACTACGAGCAGTACGTC.

For this clone: The same CDR3 arises from other DNA sequences in this sample as well. The V call is TRBV9, the J call TRBJ1-2; D gene unclear. Germline loops: CDR1 SGDLS, CDR2 YYNGEE. V was clipped by 4 bases and J by 2 bases, with 15 bases between them. This CDR3 has 15 residues. The CDR3 protein is CASSPQPNTNYGYTF. The CDR3 nucleotides are TGTGCCAGCAGCCCTCAACCAAATACCAACTATGGCTACACCTTC. Looking up the rest from reference TRBV9 and TRBJ1-2 gives the full variable domain: DSGVTQTPKHLITATGQRVTLRCSPRSGDLSVYWYQQSLDQGLQFLIQYYNGEERAKGNILERFSAQQFPDLHSELNLSSLELGDSALYFCASSPQPNTNYGYTFGSGTRLTVV.

The CDR3 is CASSLQQGAHQPQHF. In DNA form, the CDR3 reads TGTGCCAGCAGTCTGCAACAGGGGGCCCATCAGCCCCAGCATTTT. The genes are TRBV28 and TRBJ1-5; 9 bases agree with TRBD1. The V and J ends lost 5 bases and 5 bases, in that order; junction bases with no gene match: 7. Germline assignment: CDR1 MDHEN and CDR2 SYDVKM. This CDR3 region has 15 residues.

V and J are TRBV2 and TRBJ2-3, with 16 positions matching TRBD2. Germline CDR1 SNHLY, CDR2 FYNNEI. The trim removed 5 bases at V and 2 bases at J, leaving 10 bases unmatched. The length of the CDR3 is 19 residues. CDR3 nucleotides: TGTGCCAGCAGTCGTTCCGGGACTAGCGGGGGGGACCTCACAGATACGCAGTATTTT. It codes for CASSRSGTSGGDLTDTQYF.

The chain carries TRBV7-2 and TRBJ2-7; TRBD2 matches 7 bases. Germline-derived CDR1 and CDR2 are SGHTA and FQGNSA. The CDR3 has 16 amino acids. V lost 5 bases, J lost 4 bases, and 14 bases stayed unmatched. Here the CDR3 DNA reads TGTGCCAGCAGCCTATGGCTCGGCGGGAGCCAGTACGAGCAGTACTTC. It is translated as CASSLWLGGSQYEQYF.

The rearrangement joins TRBV2 to TRBJ1-2; D remains ambiguous. The germline gives CDR1 SNHLY, CDR2 FYNNEI. V gave up 8 bases and J gave up 0 bases, with 13 bases separating them. This CDR3 contains 14 residues. The CDR3 DNA follows: TGTGCCAGCTTGCAGGACCGTTCTAACTATGGCTACACCTTC. Translating it yields CASLQDRSNYGYTF.

This chain connects TRBV6-4 to TRBJ2-5, with D perhaps TRBD1 or TRBD2 (5 bases each). This CDR3 is built from 15 residues. V was trimmed by 4 bases and J by 5 bases, leaving 17 bases between them. CDR1 and CDR2 (germline): MRHNA, SNTAGT. Here the CDR3 DNA reads TGTGCCAGCAGTGCCGGGGACGGCCTCTCGGAGACCCAGTACTTC. Encoded protein: CASSAGDGLSETQYF.

Points on this clone: The sample carries other DNA sequences with the same CDR3. The rearrangement uses TRBV19 and TRBJ1-1; D unclear. V was shortened by 3 bases and J by 3 bases, with 17 bases between the two germline ends. Germline CDR1 and CDR2: LNHDA and SQIVND (reference sequence). There are 16 residues in the CDR3. CDR3 coding DNA: TGTGCCAGTAGTATTACCGGGAGCCTTCTGGACACTGAAGCTTTCTTT. Its translation: CASSITGSLLDTEAFF.